This T cell receptor beta chain is from a study of blood T cells in healthy people across ages. Study findings and constraints: TCR beta diversity per million T cells fell roughly linearly with age.

A sample-barcoded 5' primer and a J-beta primer mix were used in a second PCR of roughly 6 to 11 cycles. TCRdb called the 5' RACE reads again in MiXCR, with one record for every CDR3 protein. This table holds 1 million to 1.2 million distinct CDR3 sequences, less than 45% found once. This CDR3 region has 15 residues. V lost 5 bases and J 1 base, leaving 14 bases between the germline ends. Per the germline V gene, CDR1 is MNHGY and CDR2 is SAAAGT. Regarding this clonotype: The target antigen is unknown.

Sequencing was done on a sample of blood. The sequence came from a man aged 18 to 30 in good health. The chain combines TRBV6-8 with TRBJ2-5; the D gene is possibly TRBD2 (5 bases). The CDR3 sequence is CASSNTAESQETQYF. CDR3 bases: TGTGCCAGCAGTAACACAGCGGAGTCCCAAGAGACCCAGTACTTC.